This T cell receptor beta chain was profiled in a study of T cell responses to AZD1222 COVID-19 vaccine. Broader study findings: The donor group comprised mostly white British people and more females; the analysis possibly underestimated clonal diversity. Sampling that yielded the repertoires occurred only after the peak T cell response.

The table came from immunoSEQ multiplex PCR; TCRdb's copy has only in-frame clones and leaves some out. The sample yields some 130,000 clones, roughly 89% seen once. For this clone: Its matching antigen is unknown.

Germline V lookup: CDR1 KGHDR, CDR2 SFDVKD. Trimming took 3 bases from V and 5 from J; bases not matched to a gene: 7. This CDR3 contains 16 residues. The J gene is TRBJ2-7, the V gene TRBV24-1; 12 bases match TRBD1. The origin of this receptor is an adult who received the AZD1222 COVID-19 vaccine. The sequenced sample was peripheral blood, obtained 28 days after the second AZD1222 dose. The CDR3, as DNA: TGTGCCACCAGTGATCCGCGGGGACAGGGGGCGGACGAGCAGTACTTC. Its translation is CATSDPRGQGADEQYF.